The sequence of this T cell receptor beta chain was determined in a study of early T cells in non-severe SARS-CoV-2 infection. Study at large: With bulk RNA from unsorted whole blood as input, sequencing yielded unpaired chains. Study-wide points: VDJdb matching skewed toward anti-spike CD8 responses, missing private and CD4 specificities.

Unique molecular identifiers (one per individual cDNA molecule) were attached. MiXCR was run by TCRdb on the 5' RACE reads, yielding one entry per CDR3 protein. The sample lists 87,000 or so distinct CDR3 sequences, approximately 13% seen once, with over 6% in the top ten. The germline CDR1 and CDR2 sequences are LNHDA and SQIVND (reference sequence). The length of the CDR3 is 16 residues. V dropped 2 bases and J dropped 5; count of bases not matched to a gene: 10. This clonotype was observed a few times. Its matching antigen is unknown. Sequenced input: whole blood. The rearrangement links TRBV19 to TRBJ2-7; 9 bases align to TRBD2. This receptor was obtained from an adult who was a healthcare worker with PCR-confirmed SARS-CoV-2 infection or an uninfected control (not recorded which). The CDR3 DNA reads as TGTGCCAGTAGTATACTAGCGGGATATTCATCCCACGAGCAGTACTTC. This gives the protein CASSILAGYSSHEQYF.